The T cell receptor (beta chain) described here comes from a study of CD8+CD57+ T cells in acquired aplastic anemia. Study-level information: An average of roughly 10 million reads for CD4+ cells was obtained from healthy donors.

V lost 4 bases, J lost 5 bases, and 18 bases lay in between. The CDR3 totals 15 residues. CDR1 is LNHNV and CDR2 is YYDKDF in the germline V gene (reference sequence). General study results and limits: Any difference that existed in CD8+ Simpson's diversity between patients and controls was not significant.

Comments on this clonotype: Its antigen is still unknown.

The template for TCR beta VDJ and CDR3 sequence profiling was genomic DNA. TCRdb passed the reads through MiXCR, listing each CDR3 protein once. The data show about 68,000 distinct CDR3 sequences, around half seen once. The chain uses TRBV15 and TRBJ2-7, with D possibly being TRBD1 (5 bases). This sequence originates from a human donor in good health, serving as a control. The specimen was sorted CD4+, CD8+, or CD8+CD57+ T cells (not recorded which) from PBMCs. CDR3 coding DNA: TGTGCCACCAGCACCCGACCACAGGCGCTTGACGAGCAGTACTTC. Protein: CATSTRPQALDEQYF.